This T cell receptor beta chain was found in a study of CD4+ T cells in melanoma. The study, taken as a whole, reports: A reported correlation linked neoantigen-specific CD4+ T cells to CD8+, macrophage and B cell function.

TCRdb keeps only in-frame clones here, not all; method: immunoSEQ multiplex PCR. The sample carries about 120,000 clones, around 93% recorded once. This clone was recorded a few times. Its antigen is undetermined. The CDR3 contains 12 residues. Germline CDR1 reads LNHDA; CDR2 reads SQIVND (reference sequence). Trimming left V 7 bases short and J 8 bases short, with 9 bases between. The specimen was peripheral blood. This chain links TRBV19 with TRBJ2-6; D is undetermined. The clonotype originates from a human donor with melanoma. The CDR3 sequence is CASTQDPNVLTF. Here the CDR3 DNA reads TGTGCCAGTACCCAGGATCCCAACGTCCTGACTTTC.